In its sample, the clone carrying this TCR beta chain was seen many times. From germline, CDR1 is SGHRS and CDR2 YFSETQ. The CDR3 spans 16 residues. J was trimmed by 3 bases and V by 5 bases; bases with no gene match: 12. The cDNA was synthesized by means of template-switch 5'RACE, which was carried out with 10-nucleotide random UMIs. TCRdb itself ran the 5' RACE reads through MiXCR, one entry per CDR3 protein. The sample yields 55,000 to 70,000 distinct CDR3 sequences, 4% to 5.5% seen once. From 2 million PBMCs stored at -80 C, the unsorted libraries were generated. The record originates from a study of neurological immune-mediated disorders.

The chain couples TRBV5-1 to TRBJ2-3; 7 bases are shared with TRBD2. The specimen was PBMCs. The sequence was obtained from a woman aged 50 to 65 with multiple sclerosis. CDR3 bases: TGCGCCAGCAGTTGGGGAGGGAGCCCGAAAACAGATACGCAGTATTTT. It is translated as CASSWGGSPKTDTQYF.